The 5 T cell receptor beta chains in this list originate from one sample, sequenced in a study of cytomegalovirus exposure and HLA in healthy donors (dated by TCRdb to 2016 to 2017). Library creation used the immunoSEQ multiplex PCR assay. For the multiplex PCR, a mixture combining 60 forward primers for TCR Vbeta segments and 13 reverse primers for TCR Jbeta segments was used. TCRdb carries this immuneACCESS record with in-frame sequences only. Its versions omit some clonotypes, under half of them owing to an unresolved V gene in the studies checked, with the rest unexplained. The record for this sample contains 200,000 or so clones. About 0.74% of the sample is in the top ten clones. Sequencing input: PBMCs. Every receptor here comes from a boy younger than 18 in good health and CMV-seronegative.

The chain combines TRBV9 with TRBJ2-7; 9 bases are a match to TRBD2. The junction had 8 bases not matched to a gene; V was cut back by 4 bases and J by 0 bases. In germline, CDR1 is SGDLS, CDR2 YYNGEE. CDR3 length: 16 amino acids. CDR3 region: CASSPRGAGGSYEQYF. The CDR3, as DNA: TGTGCCAGCAGCCCTCGCGGAGCGGGGGGCTCCTACGAGCAGTACTTC. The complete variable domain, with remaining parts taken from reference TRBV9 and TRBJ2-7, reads DSGVTQTPKHLITATGQRVTLRCSPRSGDLSVYWYQQSLDQGLQFLIQYYNGEERAKGNILERFSAQQFPDLHSELNLSSLELGDSALYFCASSPRGAGGSYEQYFGPGTRLTVT.

The CDR3 region is CASRTGEAYEQYF. The CDR3 DNA follows: TGTGCCAGCAGGACAGGGGAGGCCTACGAGCAGTACTTC. The genes are TRBV6-1 and TRBJ2-5; 8 positions match TRBD1. The tail of the sequence fits TRBJ2-7 better, so the J call may be wrong. In germline, CDR1 is MNHNS, CDR2 SASEGT. This CDR3 comprises 13 residues.

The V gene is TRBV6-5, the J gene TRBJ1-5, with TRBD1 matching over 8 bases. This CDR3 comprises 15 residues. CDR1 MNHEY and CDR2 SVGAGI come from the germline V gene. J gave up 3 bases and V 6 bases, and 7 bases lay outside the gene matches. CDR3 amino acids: CASRTGTGHNQPQHF. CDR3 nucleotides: TGTGCCAGCAGGACCGGGACAGGACACAATCAGCCCCAGCATTTT.

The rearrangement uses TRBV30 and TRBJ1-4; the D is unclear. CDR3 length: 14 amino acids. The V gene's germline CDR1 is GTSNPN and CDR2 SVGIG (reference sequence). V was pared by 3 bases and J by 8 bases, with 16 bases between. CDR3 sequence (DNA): TGTGCCTGGAGAGTTTGGGCAAGGAGGGAAAAACTGTTTTTT. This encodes CAWRVWARREKLFF. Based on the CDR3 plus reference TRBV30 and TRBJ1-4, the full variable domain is SQTIHQWPATLVQPVGSPLSLECTVEGTSNPNLYWYRQAAGRGLQLLFYSVGIGQISSEVPQNLSASRPQDRQFILSSKKLLLSDSGFYLCAWRVWARREKLFFGSGTQLSVL.

CDR3 bases: TGTGCCAGCAGCTTGGACAGGGGGCTAGGGTCACCCCTCCACTTT. Translating gives CASSLDRGLGSPLHF. The rearrangement links TRBV7-2 to TRBJ1-6, with 11 bases matching TRBD1. CDR3 length: 15 residues. The germline CDR1 and CDR2 sequences are SGHTA and FQGNSA. The V and J ends lost 3 bases and 10 bases, in that order; junction bases with no gene match: 5.